One and the same sample provided the 5 T cell receptor beta chains below, sequenced in a study of T cells in Graves' hyperthyroidism and ophthalmopathy. RNA transcripts gave rise to amplified TCR beta CDR3 regions. TCR CDR3 regions were first amplified by RT-PCR with HTBI primers. TCRdb itself ran the multiplex PCR reads through MiXCR, one entry per CDR3 protein. Of some 360,000 distinct CDR3 sequences listed, 15% to 20% are singletons. The sequencing input was blood. The receptors were gathered from a woman between 35 and 50 years old with Graves' ophthalmopathy.

The chain combines TRBV27 with TRBJ2-7, with D perhaps TRBD1 (6 bases). Looked up from germline, CDR1 is MNHEY and CDR2 is SMNVEV (reference sequence). The CDR3 covers 16 residues. V lost 3 bases and J 2 bases, leaving 17 bases between the germline ends. CDR3 nucleotide sequence: TGTGCCAGCAGTTTTTCTGTGCAGGGGTCTCCCTACGAGCAGTACTTC. Its translation: CASSFSVQGSPYEQYF.

In its sample, this clonotype was seen many times. The chain joins TRBV27 to TRBJ1-1; TRBD1 is a possible D gene (6 bases). The CDR3 has 13 amino acids. The ends were cut back, 7 bases at V and 1 base at J, with 10 bases in the middle. CDR1 MNHEY and CDR2 SMNVEV come from the germline V gene (reference sequence). CDR3 DNA: TGTGCCAGCACCCCGACAGGGAACACTGAAGCTTTCTTT. Amino acids: CASTPTGNTEAFF.

The genes are TRBV12-3 or TRBV12-4 and TRBJ1-2; D is unclear. The length of the CDR3 is 11 residues. V gave up 3 bases and J gave up 8 bases, with 7 bases separating them. The CDR3 region is CASSFGVGYTF. The CDR3 DNA reads as TGTGCCAGCAGTTTTGGCGTGGGCTACACCTTC.

The chain is built from TRBV4-2 and TRBJ2-7; D is unresolved. CDR3 length: 13 amino acids. Germline lookup yields CDR1 LGHNA and CDR2 YNFKEQ. Trimming pared 0 bases from V and 3 bases from J, leaving 6 bases between. This CDR3 reads CASSQDYGYEQYF. The CDR3 DNA reads as TGTGCCAGCAGCCAAGATTACGGCTACGAGCAGTACTTC.

This clonotype was seen repeatedly, ten times or more. The chain joins TRBV11-2 to TRBJ1-3; D remains ambiguous. The CDR3 consists of 17 residues. Germline V CDR1 and CDR2: SGHAT, FQNNGV. V shed 2 bases and J shed 4 bases, with 18 bases lying between them. Here the CDR3 reads CASSLIGVRMGGNTIYF. The DNA of the CDR3 is TGTGCCAGCAGCTTAATTGGAGTCCGGATGGGAGGAAACACCATATATTTT.